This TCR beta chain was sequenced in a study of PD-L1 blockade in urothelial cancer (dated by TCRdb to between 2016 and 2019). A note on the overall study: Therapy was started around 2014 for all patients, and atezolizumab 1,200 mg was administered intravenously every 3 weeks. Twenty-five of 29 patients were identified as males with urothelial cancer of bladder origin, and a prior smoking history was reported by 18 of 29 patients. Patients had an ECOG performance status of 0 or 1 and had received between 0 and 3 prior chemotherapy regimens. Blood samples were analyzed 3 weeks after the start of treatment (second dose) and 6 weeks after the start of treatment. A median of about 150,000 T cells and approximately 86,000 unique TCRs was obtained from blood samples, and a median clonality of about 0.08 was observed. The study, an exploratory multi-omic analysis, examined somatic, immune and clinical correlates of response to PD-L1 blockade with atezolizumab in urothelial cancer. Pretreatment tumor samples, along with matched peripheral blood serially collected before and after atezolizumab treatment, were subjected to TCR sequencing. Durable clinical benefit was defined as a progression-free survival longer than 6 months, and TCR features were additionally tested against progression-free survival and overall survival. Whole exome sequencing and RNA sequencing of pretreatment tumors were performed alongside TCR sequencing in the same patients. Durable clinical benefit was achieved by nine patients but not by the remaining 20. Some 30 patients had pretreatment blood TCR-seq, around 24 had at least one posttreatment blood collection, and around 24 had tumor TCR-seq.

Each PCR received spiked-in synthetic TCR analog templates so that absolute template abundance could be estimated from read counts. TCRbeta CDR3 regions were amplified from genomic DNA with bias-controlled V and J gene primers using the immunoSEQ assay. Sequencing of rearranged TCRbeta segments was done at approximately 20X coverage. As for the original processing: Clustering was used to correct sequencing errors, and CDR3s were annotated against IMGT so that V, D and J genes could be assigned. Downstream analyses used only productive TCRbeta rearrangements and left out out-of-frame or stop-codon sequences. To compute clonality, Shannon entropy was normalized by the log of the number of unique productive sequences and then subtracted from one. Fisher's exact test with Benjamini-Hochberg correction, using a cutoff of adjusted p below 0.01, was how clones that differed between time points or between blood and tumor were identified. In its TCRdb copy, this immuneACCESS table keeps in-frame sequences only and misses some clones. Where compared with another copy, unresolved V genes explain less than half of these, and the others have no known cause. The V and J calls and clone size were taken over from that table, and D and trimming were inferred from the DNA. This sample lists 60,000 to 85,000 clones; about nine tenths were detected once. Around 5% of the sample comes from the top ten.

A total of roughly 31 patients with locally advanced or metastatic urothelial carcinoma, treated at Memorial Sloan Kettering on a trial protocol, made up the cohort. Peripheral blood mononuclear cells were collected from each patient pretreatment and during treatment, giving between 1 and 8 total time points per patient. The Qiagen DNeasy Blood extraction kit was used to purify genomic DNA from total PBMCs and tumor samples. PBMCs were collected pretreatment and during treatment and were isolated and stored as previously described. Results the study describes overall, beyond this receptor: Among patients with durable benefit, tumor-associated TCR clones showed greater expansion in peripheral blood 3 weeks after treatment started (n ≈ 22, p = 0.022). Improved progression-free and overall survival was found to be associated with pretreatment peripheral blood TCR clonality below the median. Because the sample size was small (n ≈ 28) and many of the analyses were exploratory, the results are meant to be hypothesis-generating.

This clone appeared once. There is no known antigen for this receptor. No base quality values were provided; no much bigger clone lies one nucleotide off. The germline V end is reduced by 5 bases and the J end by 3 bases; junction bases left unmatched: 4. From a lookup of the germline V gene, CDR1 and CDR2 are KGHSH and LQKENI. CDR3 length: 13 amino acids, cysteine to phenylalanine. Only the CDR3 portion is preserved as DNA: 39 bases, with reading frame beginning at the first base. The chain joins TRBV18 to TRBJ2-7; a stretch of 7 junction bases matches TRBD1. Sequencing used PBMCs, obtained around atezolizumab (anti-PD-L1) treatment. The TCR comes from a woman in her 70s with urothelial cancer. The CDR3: CASSFDRDYEQYF. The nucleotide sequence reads TGTGCCAGCTCATTTGACAGGGACTACGAGCAGTACTTC.